Listed below are T cell receptor beta chains from one sample, sequenced in a study of human T cells and chemical hapten exposure. TCRdb processed the RACE reads anew with MiXCR; each CDR3 protein has one entry. The repertoire consists of 55,000 to 75,000 distinct CDR3 sequences, with 9.5% to 15% occurring once and the leading ten covering 2% to 3%. Sequenced here: whole blood, sampled in connection with sensitization to the hapten diphenylcyclopropenone (DPC). The receptor source for this set is a man aged 25 to 40 with alopecia areata. Some clones in this sample may be carry-over from other donors' samples. CDR3s include the opening cysteine and the closing phenylalanine or tryptophan. The D gene is left open where the match is weak. Only part of the rows carry a size: once, few, many, or a class if the clone is expanded.

.	TRBV28	TRBJ2-3	many	13	CASSAGQTDTQYF	TGTGCCAGCAGTGCGGGACAGACAGATACGCAGTATTTT
TRBD2	TRBV12-3/TRBV12-4	TRBJ2-3	.	17	CASSLAKSSGGTDTQYF	TGTGCCAGCAGTTTAGCGAAATCTAGCGGGGGGACAGATACGCAGTATTTT
.	TRBV9	TRBJ1-5	.	15	CASSPGGSSNQPQHF	TGTGCCAGCAGCCCTGGGGGCAGTAGCAATCAGCCCCAGCATTTT
TRBD1	TRBV15	TRBJ2-3	.	17	CATSRDGTGSGTDTQYF	TGTGCCACCAGCAGAGATGGGACAGGGTCCGGCACAGATACGCAGTATTTT
.	TRBV9	TRBJ1-6	.	13	CASSEAGNSPLHF	TGTGCCAGCAGCGAGGCCGGGAATTCACCCCTCCACTTT
.	TRBV28	TRBJ2-7	.	12	CASSLGAYEQYF	TGTGCCAGCAGCTTAGGGGCCTACGAGCAGTACTTC
.	TRBV28	TRBJ2-5	many	14	CASIAPGTGGTQYF	TGTGCCAGCATCGCTCCCGGGACCGGGGGGACCCAGTACTTC
.	TRBV11-2	TRBJ2-1	many	16	CASSLEGGVSYNEQFF	TGTGCCAGCAGCCTGGAGGGCGGAGTCTCCTACAATGAGCAGTTCTTC
.	TRBV12-3/TRBV12-4	TRBJ2-3	many	12	CASSLQTDTQYF	TGTGCCAGCAGTTTGCAGACAGATACGCAGTATTTT
.	TRBV7-6	TRBJ2-3	few	13	CASSLAKPDTQYF	TGTGCCAGCAGCTTAGCGAAGCCCGATACGCAGTATTTT
.	TRBV27	TRBJ2-6	many	15	CASSSTGYGANVLTF	TGTGCCAGCAGTTCCACAGGGTACGGGGCCAACGTCCTGACTTTC
.	TRBV18	TRBJ1-5	few	15	CASSPPGRSNQPQHF	TGTGCCAGCTCACCACCGGGACGAAGCAATCAGCCCCAGCATTTT
TRBD2	TRBV28	TRBJ2-1	few	16	CASTISGTSGYNEQFF	TGTGCCAGCACAATATCCGGGACTAGCGGGTACAATGAGCAGTTCTTC
.	TRBV20-1	TRBJ1-5	many	11	CSAKGNQPQHF	TGCAGTGCCAAGGGCAATCAGCCCCAGCATTTT
.	TRBV6-4	TRBJ1-1	many	13	CASSVHKGTEAFF	TGTGCCAGCAGCGTTCATAAGGGTACTGAAGCTTTCTTT
TRBD1	TRBV2	TRBJ1-2	few	13	CATHQDRVYGYTF	TGTGCCACCCATCAGGACAGGGTCTATGGCTACACCTTC
.	TRBV11-1	TRBJ1-1	.	13	CASSLRVNTEAFF	TGTGCCAGCAGCTTAAGGGTGAACACTGAAGCTTTCTTT
.	TRBV13	TRBJ2-2	.	14	CASSLGDGTGELFF	TGTGCCAGCAGCTTAGGGGACGGAACCGGGGAGCTGTTTTTT
TRBD1	TRBV4-2	TRBJ1-1	.	14	CASSPDRLNTEAFF	TGTGCCAGCAGCCCGGACAGGTTAAACACTGAAGCTTTCTTT
.	TRBV6-2/TRBV6-3	TRBJ1-2	.	14	CASSYCRGGYGYTF	TGTGCCAGCAGTTACTGCAGGGGCGGTTATGGCTACACCTTC
.	TRBV28	TRBJ2-7	.	14	CASSFWQGPYEQYF	TGTGCCAGCAGTTTCTGGCAGGGGCCTTACGAGCAGTACTTC
TRBD1	TRBV7-9	TRBJ2-7	few	13	CASSRDRFYEQYF	TGTGCCAGCAGCCGGGACAGATTCTACGAGCAGTACTTC
.	TRBV14	TRBJ1-2	.	14	CASSQDGRGYGYTF	TGTGCCAGCAGCCAAGATGGCAGGGGATATGGCTACACCTTC
TRBD1	TRBV6-5	TRBJ1-2	.	12	CASSTGAYGYTF	TGTGCCAGCAGTACAGGGGCCTATGGCTACACCTTC
.	TRBV9	TRBJ1-1	many	14	CASSPRALNTEAFF	TGTGCCAGCTCACCAAGGGCGCTGAACACTGAAGCTTTCTTT
.	TRBV10-2	TRBJ2-3	.	15	CASSEISRLLDTQYF	TGTGCCAGCAGTGAAATTAGCAGACTTTTGGATACGCAGTATTTT
.	TRBV14	TRBJ1-2	.	15	CASSQDYRAVNGYTF	TGTGCCAGCAGCCAAGACTATAGGGCGGTGAATGGCTACACCTTC
TRBD1	TRBV24-1	TRBJ1-5	.	15	CATSGETGVNQPQHF	TGTGCCACCAGTGGGGAGACAGGGGTGAATCAGCCCCAGCATTTT
.	TRBV29-1	TRBJ2-1	few	17	CSVEGSKSIGSYNEQFF	TGCAGCGTTGAAGGGTCAAAATCCATCGGTTCCTACAATGAGCAGTTCTTC
TRBD1	TRBV6-5	TRBJ1-3	.	16	CASSPSGQGSGNTIYF	TGTGCCAGCAGCCCATCGGGACAGGGATCTGGAAACACCATATATTTT
.	TRBV5-1	TRBJ1-5	.	15	CASSLVGESNQPQHF	TGCGCCAGCAGCTTGGTTGGGGAAAGCAATCAGCCCCAGCATTTT
.	TRBV28	TRBJ1-2	.	16	CASGLTGPQANYGYTF	TGTGCCAGCGGGCTGACAGGACCCCAGGCTAACTATGGCTACACCTTC
.	TRBV5-8	TRBJ2-2	.	15	CASSYDGENTGELFF	TGTGCCAGCAGCTACGACGGAGAAAACACCGGGGAGCTGTTTTTT
.	TRBV20-1	TRBJ1-1	many	12	CSAKRQAYEAFF	TGCAGTGCTAAACGGCAGGCCTATGAAGCTTTCTTT
TRBD1	TRBV9	TRBJ1-2	few	14	CASSAGQGVDGYTF	TGTGCCAGCAGCGCCGGACAGGGGGTTGATGGCTACACCTTC
.	TRBV5-4	TRBJ1-1	many	15	CASSLENQGWPEAFF	TGTGCCAGCAGCTTGGAGAACCAGGGGTGGCCTGAAGCTTTCTTT
.	TRBV29-1	TRBJ2-1	.	11	CSVQNGDEQFF	TGCAGCGTTCAGAATGGGGATGAGCAGTTCTTC
TRBD1	TRBV28	TRBJ2-3	many	16	CASNEPGQGPSDTQYF	TGTGCCAGCAATGAACCGGGACAGGGTCCGTCAGATACGCAGTATTTT
.	TRBV6-2/TRBV6-3	TRBJ2-4	many	15	CASSYLMVEKNIQYF	TGTGCCAGCAGTTATTTAATGGTGGAAAAAAACATTCAGTACTTC
TRBD1	TRBV7-6	TRBJ1-1	few	14	CASSLGQVNTEAFF	TGTGCCAGCAGCTTGGGACAGGTCAACACTGAAGCTTTCTTT
TRBD1	TRBV4-2	TRBJ2-7	many	15	CASSFSQGQSYEQYF	TGTGCCAGCAGCTTCTCGCAGGGACAGTCATACGAGCAGTACTTC
TRBD1	TRBV9	TRBJ2-5	many	15	CASSVVVGQQETQYF	TGTGCCAGCAGCGTAGTGGTGGGACAGCAAGAGACCCAGTACTTC
.	TRBV4-3	TRBJ1-1	.	14	CASSQDTGIKEAFF	TGCGCCAGCAGCCAAGATACAGGGATTAAGGAAGCTTTCTTT
.	TRBV12-3/TRBV12-4	TRBJ1-1	many	14	CASSFSGAGTEAFF	TGTGCCAGCAGTTTCTCAGGGGCAGGAACTGAAGCTTTCTTT
.	TRBV11-2	TRBJ2-2	many	21	CASSSLSIRSSDGSNTGELFF	TGTGCCAGCAGCTCTCTTAGTATCCGTAGTTCGGACGGATCGAACACCGGGGAGCTGTTTTTT
.	TRBV18	TRBJ1-4	many	13	CASSPNINEKLFF	TGTGCCAGCTCACCCAATATTAATGAAAAACTGTTTTTT
.	TRBV5-8	TRBJ2-7	.	14	CASGRRRVLYEQYF	TGTGCCAGCGGCCGACGCAGGGTTCTCTACGAGCAGTACTTC
.	TRBV18	TRBJ1-1	.	14	CASSPPSGGTEAFF	TGTGCCAGCTCACCACCCTCTGGGGGCACTGAAGCTTTCTTT
.	TRBV6-6	TRBJ2-7	few	15	CASRDHGPPSYEQYF	TGTGCCAGCAGGGACCATGGGCCGCCCTCCTACGAGCAGTACTTC
.	TRBV29-1	TRBJ2-5	many	13	CNAHRGRKETQYF	TGCAACGCCCACCGGGGTAGAAAAGAGACCCAGTACTTC
TRBD2	TRBV9	TRBJ2-4	.	16	CASSVGNLRGENIQYF	TGTGCCAGCAGCGTAGGGAATTTGCGGGGGGAAAACATTCAGTACTTC
.	TRBV7-6	TRBJ1-5	.	16	CASSLAGPQGNQPQHF	TGTGCCAGCAGCTTAGCGGGACCCCAGGGCAATCAGCCCCAGCATTTT
.	TRBV5-1	TRBJ2-6	many	17	CASSLGPGPSGANVLTF	TGCGCCAGCAGCTTGGGGCCAGGGCCCTCTGGGGCCAACGTCCTGACTTTC
.	TRBV18	TRBJ2-3	few	14	CASSNGGPFATQYF	TGTGCCAGCTCAAACGGGGGGCCCTTCGCTACGCAGTATTTT
TRBD1	TRBV2	TRBJ2-7	few	15	CASRGPGTGPYEQYF	TGTGCCAGCAGAGGCCCTGGGACAGGGCCCTACGAGCAGTACTTC
TRBD1	TRBV29-1	TRBJ1-2	.	19	CSVPLKLTGGKGANYGYTF	TGCAGCGTTCCACTAAAGCTCACAGGGGGCAAGGGAGCTAACTATGGCTACACCTTC
TRBD2	TRBV12-3/TRBV12-4	TRBJ2-1	many	15	CASSLKRGENNEQFF	TGTGCCAGCAGTTTAAAGCGGGGGGAGAACAATGAGCAGTTCTTC
.	TRBV20-1	TRBJ1-2	many	14	CSAEGTSDNYGYTF	TGCAGTGCTGAAGGGACCTCCGACAACTATGGCTACACCTTC